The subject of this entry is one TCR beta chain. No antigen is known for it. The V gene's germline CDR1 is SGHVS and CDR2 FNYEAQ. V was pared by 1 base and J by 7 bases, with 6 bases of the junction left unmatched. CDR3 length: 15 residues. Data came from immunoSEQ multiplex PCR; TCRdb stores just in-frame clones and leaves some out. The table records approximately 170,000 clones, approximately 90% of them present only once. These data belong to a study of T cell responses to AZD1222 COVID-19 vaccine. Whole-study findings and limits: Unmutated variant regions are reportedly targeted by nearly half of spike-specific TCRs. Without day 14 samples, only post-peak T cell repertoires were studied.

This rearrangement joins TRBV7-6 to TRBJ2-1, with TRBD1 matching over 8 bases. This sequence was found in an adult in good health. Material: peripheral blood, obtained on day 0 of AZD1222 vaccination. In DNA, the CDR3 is TGTGCCAGCAGCTTAGAATTCACAGGGGGGAATGAGCAGTTCTTC. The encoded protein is CASSLEFTGGNEQFF.